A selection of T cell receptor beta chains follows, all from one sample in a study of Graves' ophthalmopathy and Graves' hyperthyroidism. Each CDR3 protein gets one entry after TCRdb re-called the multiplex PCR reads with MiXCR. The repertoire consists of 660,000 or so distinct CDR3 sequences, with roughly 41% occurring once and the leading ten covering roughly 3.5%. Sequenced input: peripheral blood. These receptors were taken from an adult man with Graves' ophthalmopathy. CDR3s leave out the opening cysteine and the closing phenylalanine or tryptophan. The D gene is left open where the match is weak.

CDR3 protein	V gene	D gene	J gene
AISESAPGRYYGYT	TRBV10-3	NA	TRBJ1-2
ASSTNRDRDDTGELF	TRBV14	TRBD1	TRBJ2-2
ASSSWSRSYEQY	TRBV7-9	NA	TRBJ2-7
ASSLGDRENTEAF	TRBV7-9	TRBD1	TRBJ1-1
ASSFLAGGPWETQY	TRBV7-2	TRBD2	TRBJ2-5
ASSYSSGYPGNTIY	TRBV10-3	NA	TRBJ1-3
ASSYGDREETRY	TRBV6-5	NA	TRBJ2-5
ASRDGGGGETQY	TRBV6-6	TRBD2	TRBJ2-5
ASSLHGTSTDTQY	TRBV12-3/TRBV12-4	NA	TRBJ2-3
ASMGTGGLYEQY	TRBV27	TRBD2	TRBJ2-7
ASSLKGAHGYT	TRBV5-1	TRBD1	TRBJ1-2
ATTPGQEGYEQY	TRBV10-3	TRBD1	TRBJ2-7
ASSLWTNGELF	TRBV5-1	NA	TRBJ2-2
AISLGEVITGELF	TRBV10-3	NA	TRBJ2-2
ACSASMASFSGNTIY	TRBV25-1	NA	TRBJ1-3
AIRPGLAGGGDTQY	TRBV10-3	TRBD2	TRBJ2-3
ASRTGTEQY	TRBV12-3/TRBV12-4	NA	TRBJ2-7
SAFRVDGYTEAF	TRBV20-1	NA	TRBJ1-1
ASGLITGGTGNTIY	TRBV12-5	TRBD1	TRBJ1-3
ASSSEGTEAF	TRBV7-9	NA	TRBJ1-1
ATSSRLAGQETQY	TRBV15	TRBD2	TRBJ2-5
ASSSGQDHQPQY	TRBV7-2	TRBD1	TRBJ2-5
ASSYLTSAGELF	TRBV7-2	TRBD2	TRBJ2-2
ASSIGSSYEQY	TRBV19	NA	TRBJ2-7
ASSPGDHPSTDTQY	TRBV19	NA	TRBJ2-3
ASSSGRSDSPLH	TRBV27	NA	TRBJ1-6
ASSGFSGEAETQY	TRBV11-2	TRBD2	TRBJ2-5
ASSPSAGYGQY	TRBV14	NA	TRBJ2-7
ASRFWGASGNTIY	TRBV12-3/TRBV12-4	NA	TRBJ1-3
AISRDGPYGYT	TRBV10-3	NA	TRBJ1-2
ASSHVWGGRHGELF	TRBV7-2	NA	TRBJ2-2
SARERGDTGELF	TRBV20-1	TRBD2	TRBJ2-2
ASSLTGGRTKSPLH	TRBV19	NA	TRBJ1-6
AISESPGVSEAF	TRBV10-3	NA	TRBJ1-1
ASSFFADTQY	TRBV7-2	NA	TRBJ2-3
ASSPNSRGGQETQY	TRBV4-3	TRBD2	TRBJ2-5